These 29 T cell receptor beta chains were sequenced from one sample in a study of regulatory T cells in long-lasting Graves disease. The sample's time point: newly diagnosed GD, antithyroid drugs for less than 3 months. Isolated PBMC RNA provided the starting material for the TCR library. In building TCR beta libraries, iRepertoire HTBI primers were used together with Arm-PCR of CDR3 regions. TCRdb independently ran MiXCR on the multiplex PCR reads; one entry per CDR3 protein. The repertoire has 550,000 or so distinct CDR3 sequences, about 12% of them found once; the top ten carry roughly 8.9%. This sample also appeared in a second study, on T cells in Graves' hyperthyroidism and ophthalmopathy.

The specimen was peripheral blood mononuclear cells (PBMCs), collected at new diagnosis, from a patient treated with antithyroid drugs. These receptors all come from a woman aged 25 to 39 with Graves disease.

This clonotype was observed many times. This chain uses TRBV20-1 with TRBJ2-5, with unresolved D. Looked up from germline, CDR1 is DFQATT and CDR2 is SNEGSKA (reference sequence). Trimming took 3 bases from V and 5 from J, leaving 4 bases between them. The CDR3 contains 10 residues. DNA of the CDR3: TGCAGTGCTAGCGGTGAGACCCAGTACTTC. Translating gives CSASGETQYF.

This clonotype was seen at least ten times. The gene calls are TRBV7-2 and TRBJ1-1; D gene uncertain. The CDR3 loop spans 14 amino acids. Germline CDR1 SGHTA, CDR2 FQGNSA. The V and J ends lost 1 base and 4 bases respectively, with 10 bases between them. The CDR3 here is CASSLDPQITEAFF. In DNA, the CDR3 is TGTGCCAGCAGCTTAGATCCACAGATCACTGAAGCTTTCTTT.

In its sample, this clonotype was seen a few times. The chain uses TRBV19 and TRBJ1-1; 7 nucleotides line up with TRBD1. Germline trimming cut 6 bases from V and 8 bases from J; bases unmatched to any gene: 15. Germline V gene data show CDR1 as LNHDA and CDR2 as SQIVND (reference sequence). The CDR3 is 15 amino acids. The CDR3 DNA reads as TGTGCCAGTAGGGCCATCAGGGGGGGGATGATAGAAGCTTTCTTT. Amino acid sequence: CASRAIRGGMIEAFF.

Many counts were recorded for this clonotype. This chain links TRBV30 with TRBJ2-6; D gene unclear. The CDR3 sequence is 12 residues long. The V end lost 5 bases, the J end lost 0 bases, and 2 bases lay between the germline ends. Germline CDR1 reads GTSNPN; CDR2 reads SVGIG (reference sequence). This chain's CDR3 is CAWASGANVLTF. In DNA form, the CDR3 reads TGTGCCTGGGCCTCTGGGGCCAACGTCCTGACTTTC.

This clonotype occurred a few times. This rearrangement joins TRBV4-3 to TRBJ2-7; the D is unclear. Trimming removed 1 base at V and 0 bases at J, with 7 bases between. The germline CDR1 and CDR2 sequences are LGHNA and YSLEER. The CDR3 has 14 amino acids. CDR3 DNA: TGCGCCAGCAGCCAAGTGGAAGGCTCCTACGAGCAGTACTTC. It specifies CASSQVEGSYEQYF.

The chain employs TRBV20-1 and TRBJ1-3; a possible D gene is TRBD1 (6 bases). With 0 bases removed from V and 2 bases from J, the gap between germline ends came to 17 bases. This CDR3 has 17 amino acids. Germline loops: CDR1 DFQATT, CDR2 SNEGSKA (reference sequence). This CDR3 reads CSARDPEKGGAGNTIYF. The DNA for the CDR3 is TGCAGTGCTAGAGATCCCGAAAAAGGGGGAGCTGGAAACACCATATATTTT.

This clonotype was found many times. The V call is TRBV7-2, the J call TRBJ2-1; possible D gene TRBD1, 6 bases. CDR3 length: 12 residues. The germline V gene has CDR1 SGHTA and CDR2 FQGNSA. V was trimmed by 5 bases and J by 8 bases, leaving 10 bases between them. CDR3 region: CASSKQGDEQFF. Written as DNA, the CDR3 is TGTGCCAGCAGCAAACAGGGTGATGAGCAGTTCTTC.

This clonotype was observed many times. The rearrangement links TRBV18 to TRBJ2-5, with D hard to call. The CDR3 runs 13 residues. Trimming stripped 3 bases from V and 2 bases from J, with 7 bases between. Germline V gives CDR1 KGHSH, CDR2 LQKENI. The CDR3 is CASSPEQQETQYF. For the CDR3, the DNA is TGTGCCAGCTCACCGGAACAGCAAGAGACCCAGTACTTC.

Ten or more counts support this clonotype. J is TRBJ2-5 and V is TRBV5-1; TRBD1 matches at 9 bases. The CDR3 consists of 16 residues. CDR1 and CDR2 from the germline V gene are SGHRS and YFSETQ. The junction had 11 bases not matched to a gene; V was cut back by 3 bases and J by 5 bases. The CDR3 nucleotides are TGCGCCAGCAGCTCCGAGGGGAGGACAGGGGCGGAGACCCAGTACTTC. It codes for CASSSEGRTGAETQYF.

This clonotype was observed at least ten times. Here the CDR3 reads CASSDTSGSGTDTQYF. The CDR3 bases are TGTGCCAGCAGTGACACTAGCGGGAGTGGCACAGATACGCAGTATTTT. The chain recombines TRBV12-3 or TRBV12-4 with TRBJ2-3; 11 bases are a match to TRBD2. Unmatched junction bases numbered 5, after V lost 5 bases and J lost 1 base. There are 16 residues in the CDR3.

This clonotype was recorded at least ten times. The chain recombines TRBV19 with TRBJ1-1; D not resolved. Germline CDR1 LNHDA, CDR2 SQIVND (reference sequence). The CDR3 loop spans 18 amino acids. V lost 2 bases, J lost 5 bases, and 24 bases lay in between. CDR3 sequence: CASSIPMVLRAGGTEAFF. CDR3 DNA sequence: TGTGCCAGTAGTATACCTATGGTGTTACGGGCGGGAGGGACTGAAGCTTTCTTT. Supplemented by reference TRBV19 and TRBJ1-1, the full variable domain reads DGGITQSPKYLFRKEGQNVTLSCEQNLNHDAMYWYRQDPGQGLRLIYYSQIVNDFQKGDIAEGYSVSREKKESFPLTVTSAQKNPTAFYLCASSIPMVLRAGGTEAFFGQGTRLTVV.

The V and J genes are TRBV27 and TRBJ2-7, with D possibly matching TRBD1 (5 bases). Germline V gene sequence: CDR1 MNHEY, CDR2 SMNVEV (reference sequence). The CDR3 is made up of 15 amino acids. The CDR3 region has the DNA TGTACCACCAGTCTGGGGCCTACGACTTTGCGCGAGCAGTACTTC. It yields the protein CTTSLGPTTLREQYF.

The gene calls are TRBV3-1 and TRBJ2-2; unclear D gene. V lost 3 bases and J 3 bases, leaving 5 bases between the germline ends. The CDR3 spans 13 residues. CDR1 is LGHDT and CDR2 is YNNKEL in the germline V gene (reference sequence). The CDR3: CASSHPDTGELFF. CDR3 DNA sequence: TGTGCCAGCAGCCATCCCGACACCGGGGAGCTGTTTTTT.

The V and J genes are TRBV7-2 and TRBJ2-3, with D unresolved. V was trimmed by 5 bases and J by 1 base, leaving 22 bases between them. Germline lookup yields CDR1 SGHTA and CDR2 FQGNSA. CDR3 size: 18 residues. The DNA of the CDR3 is TGTGCCAGCAGCCACTATTTGAGTATGGCGGAGCGCACAGATACGCAGTATTTT. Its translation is CASSHYLSMAERTDTQYF.

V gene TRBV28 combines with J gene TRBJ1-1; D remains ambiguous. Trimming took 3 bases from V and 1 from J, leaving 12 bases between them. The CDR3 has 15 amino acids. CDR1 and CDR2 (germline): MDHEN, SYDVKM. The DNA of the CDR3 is TGTGCCAGCAGTTTGGGAGGATGGGGGAACACTGAAGCTTTCTTT. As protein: CASSLGGWGNTEAFF.

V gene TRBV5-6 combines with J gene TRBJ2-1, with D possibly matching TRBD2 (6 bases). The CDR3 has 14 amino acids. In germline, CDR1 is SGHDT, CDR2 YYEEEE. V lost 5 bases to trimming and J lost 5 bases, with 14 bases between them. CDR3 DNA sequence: TGTGCCAGCAGACCAGGAGGGCCTAACAATGAGCAGTTCTTC. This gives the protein CASRPGGPNNEQFF.

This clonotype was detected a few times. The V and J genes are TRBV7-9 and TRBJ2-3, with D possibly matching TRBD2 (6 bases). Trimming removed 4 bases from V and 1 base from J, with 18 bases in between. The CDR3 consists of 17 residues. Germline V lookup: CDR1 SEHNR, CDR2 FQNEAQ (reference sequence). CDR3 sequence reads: CASSSLRGSGGTDTQYF. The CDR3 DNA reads TGTGCCAGCAGCTCCTTGCGTGGTAGCGGCGGCACAGATACGCAGTATTTT.

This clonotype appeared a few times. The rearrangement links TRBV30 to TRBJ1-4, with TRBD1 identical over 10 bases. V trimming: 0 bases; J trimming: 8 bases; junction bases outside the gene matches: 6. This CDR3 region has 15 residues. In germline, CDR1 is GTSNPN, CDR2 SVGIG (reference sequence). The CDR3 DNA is TGTGCCTGGAGTGTACGGTGGACAGGGGGAGAAAAACTGTTTTTT. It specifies CAWSVRWTGGEKLFF. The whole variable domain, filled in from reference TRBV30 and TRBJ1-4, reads SQTIHQWPATLVQPVGSPLSLECTVEGTSNPNLYWYRQAAGRGLQLLFYSVGIGQISSEVPQNLSASRPQDRQFILSSKKLLLSDSGFYLCAWSVRWTGGEKLFFGSGTQLSVL.

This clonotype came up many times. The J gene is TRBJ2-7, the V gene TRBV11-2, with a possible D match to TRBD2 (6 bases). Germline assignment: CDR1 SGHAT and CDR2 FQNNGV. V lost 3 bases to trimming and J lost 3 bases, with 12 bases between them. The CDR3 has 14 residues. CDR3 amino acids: CASSLTRTSYEQYF. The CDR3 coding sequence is TGTGCCAGCAGCTTGACTAGAACAAGCTACGAGCAGTACTTC.

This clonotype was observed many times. Here the CDR3 reads CASSYLPRLGGELFF. CDR3 bases: TGTGCCAGCAGTTACCTTCCCCGGTTGGGCGGGGAGCTGTTTTTT. This chain joins TRBV6-5 and TRBJ2-2, with D hard to call. V lost 2 bases to trimming and J lost 7 bases, with 14 bases between them. CDR1 is MNHEY and CDR2 is SVGAGI in the germline V gene. There are 15 residues in the CDR3.

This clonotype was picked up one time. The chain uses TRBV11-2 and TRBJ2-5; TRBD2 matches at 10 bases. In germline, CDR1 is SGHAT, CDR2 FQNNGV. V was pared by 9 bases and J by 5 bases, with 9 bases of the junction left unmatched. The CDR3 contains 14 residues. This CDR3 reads CASTGTSVEETQYF. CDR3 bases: TGTGCCAGTACCGGGACTAGCGTGGAGGAGACCCAGTACTTC. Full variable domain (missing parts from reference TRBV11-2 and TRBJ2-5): EAGVAQSPRYKIIEKRQSVAFWCNPISGHATLYWYQQILGQGPKLLIQFQNNGVVDDSQLPKDRFSAERLKGVDSTLKIQPAKLEDSAVYLCASTGTSVEETQYFGPGTRLLVL.

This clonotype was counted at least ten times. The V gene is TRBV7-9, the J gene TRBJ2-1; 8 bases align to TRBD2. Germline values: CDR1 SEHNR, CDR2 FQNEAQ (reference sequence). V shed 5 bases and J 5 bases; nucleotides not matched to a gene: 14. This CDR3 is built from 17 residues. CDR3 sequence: CASSPGPRTSLNNEQFF. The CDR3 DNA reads TGTGCCAGCAGCCCGGGACCCCGGACTAGCCTAAACAATGAGCAGTTCTTC.

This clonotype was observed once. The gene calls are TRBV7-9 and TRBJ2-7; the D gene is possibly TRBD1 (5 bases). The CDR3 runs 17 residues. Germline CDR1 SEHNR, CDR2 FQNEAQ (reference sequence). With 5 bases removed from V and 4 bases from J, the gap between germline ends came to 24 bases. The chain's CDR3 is CASSRQSIRDRVYEQYF. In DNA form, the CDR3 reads TGTGCCAGCAGCCGCCAATCTATCAGGGATAGGGTATACGAGCAGTACTTC.

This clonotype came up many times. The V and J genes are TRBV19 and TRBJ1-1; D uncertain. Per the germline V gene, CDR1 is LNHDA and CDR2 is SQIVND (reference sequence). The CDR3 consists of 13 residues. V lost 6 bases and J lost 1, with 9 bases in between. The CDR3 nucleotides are TGTGCCAGTAGCGTTCAAAGGAACACTGAAGCTTTCTTT. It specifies CASSVQRNTEAFF.

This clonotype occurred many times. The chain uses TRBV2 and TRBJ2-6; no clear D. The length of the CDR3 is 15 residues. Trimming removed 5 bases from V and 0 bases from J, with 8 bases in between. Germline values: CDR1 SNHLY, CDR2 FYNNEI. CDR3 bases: TGTGCCAGCAGTTCCGGAAGCTCTGGGGCCAACGTCCTGACTTTC. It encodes CASSSGSSGANVLTF. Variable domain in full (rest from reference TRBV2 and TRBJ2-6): EPEVTQTPSHQVTQMGQEVILRCVPISNHLYFYWYRQILGQKVEFLVSFYNNEISEKSEIFDDQFSVERPDGSNFTLKIRSTKLEDSAMYFCASSSGSSGANVLTFGAGSRLTVL.

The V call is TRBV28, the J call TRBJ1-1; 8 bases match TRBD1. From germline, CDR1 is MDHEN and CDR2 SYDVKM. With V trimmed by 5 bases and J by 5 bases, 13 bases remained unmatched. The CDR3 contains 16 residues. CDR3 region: CASSRRGTGVETEAFF. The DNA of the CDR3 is TGTGCCAGCAGTAGGAGGGGGACAGGCGTGGAGACTGAAGCTTTCTTT.

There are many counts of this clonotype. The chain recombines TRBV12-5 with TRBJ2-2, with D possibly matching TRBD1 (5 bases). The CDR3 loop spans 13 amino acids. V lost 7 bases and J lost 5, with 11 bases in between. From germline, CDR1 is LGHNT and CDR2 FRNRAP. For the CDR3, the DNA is TGTGCTAGTGAAGACCAGGGTACCGGGGAGCTGTTTTTT. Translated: CASEDQGTGELFF.

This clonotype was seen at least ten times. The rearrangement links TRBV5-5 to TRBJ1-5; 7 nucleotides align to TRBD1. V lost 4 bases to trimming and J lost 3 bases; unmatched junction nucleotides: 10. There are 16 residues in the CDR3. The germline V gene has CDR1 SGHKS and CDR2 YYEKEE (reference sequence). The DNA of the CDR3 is TGTGCCAGCAGCGCTTCCTCAGGGGGATCCAATCAGCCCCAGCATTTT. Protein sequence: CASSASSGGSNQPQHF.

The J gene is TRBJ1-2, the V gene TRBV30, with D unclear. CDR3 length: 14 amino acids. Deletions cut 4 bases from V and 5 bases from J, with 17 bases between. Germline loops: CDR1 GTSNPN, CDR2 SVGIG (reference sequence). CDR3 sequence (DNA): TGTGCCTGGACCTCTATTAATGGGAGGTATGGCTACACCTTC. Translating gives CAWTSINGRYGYTF. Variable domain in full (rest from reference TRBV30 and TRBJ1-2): SQTIHQWPATLVQPVGSPLSLECTVEGTSNPNLYWYRQAAGRGLQLLFYSVGIGQISSEVPQNLSASRPQDRQFILSSKKLLLSDSGFYLCAWTSINGRYGYTFGSGTRLTVV.